The present T cell receptor (beta chain) was sequenced within a study of blood T cell repertoires in COVID-19 (dated by TCRdb to the early 2020s). Broadly, across the study: Samples from collaborators originated in the United States, Italy and Spain and spanned both the acute and convalescent phases of COVID-19. The dataset comprised deeply sampled blood TCRbeta repertoires from subjects exposed to, actively infected with, or recovered from COVID-19. The prospective study material was composed of cDNA or gDNA derived from T cells, B-cell-depleted T cells, or PBMCs. Where available, HLA class I and class II types were taken from metadata supplied by the sample provider and were not determined by assay-based typing. Samples came from the ongoing ImmuneRACE study (first 160 participants) plus 1,254 subjects from 6 global collaborators. The repertoires were released in a freely available public database intended as a resource for research on the immune response to SARS-CoV-2. A de-identified subject ID, COVID-19 status, age in years and sex were almost always included in the sample metadata.

What the research found in general, with its limitations: The amount of clinical and demographic metadata varied by source and participant and was provided uncurated.

On this clone: What antigen it recognizes has not been identified. Per-base quality was not reported, and no clone a single base away is much larger than it.

One collaborating source in Seattle enrolled patients during active infection and followed them longitudinally through the course of disease. Each collaborating institution followed its own protocols to collect whole blood in K2EDTA tubes. Collaborator samples were shipped for TCRbeta analysis as frozen whole blood, isolated PBMCs, or DNA extracted from either sample type. The germline V gene sets CDR1 to MNHEY and CDR2 to SVGEGT. There are 14 amino acids in the CDR3, from cysteine to phenylalanine inclusive. The sequence is cut down to CDR3 DNA, 42 bases in frame from base 1. The trim is 6 bases for V and 0 bases for J, with a gap of 9 bases between the germline ends. TCRbeta CDR3 regions were amplified from genomic DNA using the immunoSEQ Assay, a bias-controlled multiplex PCR. The paper's data handling went like this. Within the assay, amplification of reference gene primers was used to estimate how many nucleated cells each sample contained. Sequence reads were collapsed and filtered to measure the absolute abundance of every unique TCRbeta CDR3 rearrangement. For each sample, productive Simpson clonality was calculated as the square root of Simpson's diversity index over productive rearrangements. TCRdb holds this immuneACCESS table with in-frame rearrangements only. Some clones are missing; in checked studies, unresolved V genes explain under half, and the rest has no known cause. The V and J calls and clone size come from that table; D and trimming were worked out from the DNA. This sample is represented by 250,000 to 350,000 clones; around nine tenths of them were singletons. Of the sample, roughly 12% is held by the ten largest clones.

Sequenced input: peripheral blood. The rearranged chain carries TRBV6-2 or TRBV6-3 and TRBJ1-5; the D gene assignment is ambiguous. The sequence was obtained from a woman aged 25 to 39 with COVID-19, enrolled during active disease. The CDR3 reads CASSHVDSNQPQHF. In nucleotide form, the sequence is TGTGCCAGCAGCCACGTAGATAGCAATCAGCCCCAGCATTTT.